These 5 T cell receptor beta chains were sequenced from one sample in a study of shared clonotypes between healthy human individuals. Here immunoSEQ multiplex PCR was the method, and the copy in TCRdb shows in-frame clones only, minus some. Seen here are about 990,000 clones, 75% to 80% observed once, and the top ten hold around 0.6%. Material for sequencing was memory CD4+ T cells from PBMCs. Stated subset: CD45RA-negative fraction. Receptors originate from a man between 18 and 29 years old in good health. Some clones in this sample may be carry-over from other donors' samples.

The chain is built from TRBV7-9 and TRBJ2-3; TRBD1 matches at 8 bases. Germline V gene data show CDR1 as SEHNR and CDR2 as FQNEAQ (reference sequence). CDR3 length: 15 amino acids. Losses at the gene ends were 5 bases for V and 2 bases for J; bases not matched to a gene: 6. CDR3 sequence (DNA): TGTGCCAGCAGCCCAACAGGGGGATTCACAGATACGCAGTATTTT. Translated: CASSPTGGFTDTQYF.

J is TRBJ1-2 and V is TRBV5-1; D gene ambiguous. This CDR3 contains 13 residues. In germline, CDR1 is SGHRS, CDR2 YFSETQ. Between the trimmed V and J ends, which lost 2 bases and 4 bases, there was a span of 9 bases. The CDR3 protein is CASSFGSSYGYTF. The CDR3 coding sequence is TGCGCCAGCAGCTTCGGCAGTTCCTATGGCTACACCTTC.

The V and J genes are TRBV5-6 and TRBJ1-4; D not certain. Germline V gene lookup returns CDR1 SGHDT and CDR2 YYEEEE. The CDR3 consists of 16 residues. V was cut by 3 bases and J by 0 bases, with 12 bases left in between. The CDR3 protein is CASSSPGAATNEKLFF. CDR3 in DNA: TGTGCCAGCAGCTCCCCAGGAGCTGCAACTAATGAAAAACTGTTTTTT.

V usage is TRBV19 and J usage is TRBJ1-5; weak D call: TRBD1 (5 bases). Trimming took 6 bases from V and 8 from J, leaving 14 bases between them. This CDR3 spans 13 amino acids. Germline-derived CDR1 and CDR2 are LNHDA and SQIVND (reference sequence). The CDR3 DNA reads as TGTGCCAGTAGCAAAACAGGAATTGAGCCCCAGCATTTT. This gives the protein CASSKTGIEPQHF.

This chain connects TRBV6-5 to TRBJ1-1; D call uncertain. Germline CDR1 reads MNHEY; CDR2 reads SVGAGI. The CDR3 runs to 15 residues. V was shortened by 2 bases and J by 8 bases, with 18 bases between the two germline ends. CDR3 sequence (DNA): TGTGCCAGCAGTTACGATGCGACGATCACTGAAGAAGCTTTCTTT. Translated: CASSYDATITEEAFF.